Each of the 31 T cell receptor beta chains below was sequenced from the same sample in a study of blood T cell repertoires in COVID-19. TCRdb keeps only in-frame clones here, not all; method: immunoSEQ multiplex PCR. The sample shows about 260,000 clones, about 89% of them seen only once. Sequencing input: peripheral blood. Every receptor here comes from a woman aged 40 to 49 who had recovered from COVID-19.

CDR3 sequence: CASSSPGTGDYEQYF. In nucleotides, the CDR3 is TGTGCCAGCAGCAGCCCCGGGACAGGGGACTACGAGCAGTACTTC. The chain couples TRBV21-1 to TRBJ2-7; TRBD1, as called in the table, went unchecked against the DNA. TRBV21-1 is classified as a pseudogene. The CDR3 spans 15 residues.

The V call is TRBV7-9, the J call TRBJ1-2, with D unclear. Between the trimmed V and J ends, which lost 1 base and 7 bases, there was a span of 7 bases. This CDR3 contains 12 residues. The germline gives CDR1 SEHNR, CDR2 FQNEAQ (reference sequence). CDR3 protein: CASSLVAIGYTF. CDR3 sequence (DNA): TGTGCCAGCAGCTTAGTTGCGATTGGCTACACCTTC.

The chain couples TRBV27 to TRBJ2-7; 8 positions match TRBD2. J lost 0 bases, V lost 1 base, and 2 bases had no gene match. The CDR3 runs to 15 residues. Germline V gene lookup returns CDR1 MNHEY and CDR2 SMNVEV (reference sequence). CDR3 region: CASSLLAGNSYEQYF. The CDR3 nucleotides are TGTGCCAGCAGTTTATTAGCGGGGAACTCCTACGAGCAGTACTTC.

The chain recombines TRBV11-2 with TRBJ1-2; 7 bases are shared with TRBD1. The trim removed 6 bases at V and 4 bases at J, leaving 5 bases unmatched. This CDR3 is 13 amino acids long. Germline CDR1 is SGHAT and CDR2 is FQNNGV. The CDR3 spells CASRPTGFYGYTF. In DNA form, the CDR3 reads TGTGCCAGCAGGCCGACAGGGTTCTATGGCTACACCTTC.

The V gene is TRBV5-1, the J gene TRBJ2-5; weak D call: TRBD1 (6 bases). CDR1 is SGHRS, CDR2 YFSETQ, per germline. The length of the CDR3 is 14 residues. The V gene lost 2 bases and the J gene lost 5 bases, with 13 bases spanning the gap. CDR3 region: CASSLQGMEETQYF. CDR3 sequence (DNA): TGCGCCAGCAGCTTACAGGGTATGGAGGAGACCCAGTACTTC. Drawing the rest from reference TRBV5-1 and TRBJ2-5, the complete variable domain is KAGVTQTPRYLIKTRGQQVTLSCSPISGHRSVSWYQQTPGQGLQFLFEYFSETQRNKGNFPGRFSGRQFSNSRSEMNVSTLELGDSALYLCASSLQGMEETQYFGPGTRLLVL.

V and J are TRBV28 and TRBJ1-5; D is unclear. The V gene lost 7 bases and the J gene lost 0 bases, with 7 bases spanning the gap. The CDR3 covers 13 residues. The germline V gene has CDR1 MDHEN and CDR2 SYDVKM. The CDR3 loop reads CASIDISNQPQHF. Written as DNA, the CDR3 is TGTGCCAGCATCGACATTAGCAATCAGCCCCAGCATTTT.

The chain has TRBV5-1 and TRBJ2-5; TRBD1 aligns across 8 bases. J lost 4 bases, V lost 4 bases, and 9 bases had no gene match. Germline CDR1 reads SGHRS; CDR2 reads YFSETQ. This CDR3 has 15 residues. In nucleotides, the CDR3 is TGCGCCAGCAGCCCGGGCCCCAGGGGGCGAGAGACCCAGTACTTC. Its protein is CASSPGPRGRETQYF. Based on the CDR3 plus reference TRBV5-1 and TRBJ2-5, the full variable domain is KAGVTQTPRYLIKTRGQQVTLSCSPISGHRSVSWYQQTPGQGLQFLFEYFSETQRNKGNFPGRFSGRQFSNSRSEMNVSTLELGDSALYLCASSPGPRGRETQYFGPGTRLLVL.

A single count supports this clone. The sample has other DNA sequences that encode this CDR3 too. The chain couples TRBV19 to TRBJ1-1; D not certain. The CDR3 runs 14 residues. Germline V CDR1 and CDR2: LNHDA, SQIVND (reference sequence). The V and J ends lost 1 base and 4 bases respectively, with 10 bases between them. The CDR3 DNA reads TGTGCCAGTAGTATAGCAGGTGTAGGCACTGAAGCTTTCTTT. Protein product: CASSIAGVGTEAFF. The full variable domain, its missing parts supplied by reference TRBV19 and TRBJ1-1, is DGGITQSPKYLFRKEGQNVTLSCEQNLNHDAMYWYRQDPGQGLRLIYYSQIVNDFQKGDIAEGYSVSREKKESFPLTVTSAQKNPTAFYLCASSIAGVGTEAFFGQGTRLTVV.

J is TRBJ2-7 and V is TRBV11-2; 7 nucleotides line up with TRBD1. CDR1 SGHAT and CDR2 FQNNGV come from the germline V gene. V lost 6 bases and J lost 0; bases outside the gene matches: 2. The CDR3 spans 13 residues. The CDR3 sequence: CASRQGSSYEQYF. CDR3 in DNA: TGTGCCAGCAGACAGGGGAGCTCCTACGAGCAGTACTTC. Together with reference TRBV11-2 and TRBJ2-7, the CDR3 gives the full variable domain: EAGVAQSPRYKIIEKRQSVAFWCNPISGHATLYWYQQILGQGPKLLIQFQNNGVVDDSQLPKDRFSAERLKGVDSTLKIQPAKLEDSAVYLCASRQGSSYEQYFGPGTRLTVT.

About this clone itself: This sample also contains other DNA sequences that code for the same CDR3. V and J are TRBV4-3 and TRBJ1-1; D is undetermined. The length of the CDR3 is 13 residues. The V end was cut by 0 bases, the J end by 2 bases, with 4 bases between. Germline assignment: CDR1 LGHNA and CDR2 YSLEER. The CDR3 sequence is CASSQDRNTEAFF. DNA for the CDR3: TGCGCCAGCAGCCAAGATAGAAACACTGAAGCTTTCTTT.

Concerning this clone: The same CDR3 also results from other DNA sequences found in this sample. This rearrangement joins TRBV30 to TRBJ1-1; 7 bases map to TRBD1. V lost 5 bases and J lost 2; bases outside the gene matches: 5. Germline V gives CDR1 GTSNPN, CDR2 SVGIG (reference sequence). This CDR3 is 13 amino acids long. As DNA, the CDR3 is TGTGCCTGGTCCGGACAGGTAAACACTGAAGCTTTCTTT. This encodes CAWSGQVNTEAFF.

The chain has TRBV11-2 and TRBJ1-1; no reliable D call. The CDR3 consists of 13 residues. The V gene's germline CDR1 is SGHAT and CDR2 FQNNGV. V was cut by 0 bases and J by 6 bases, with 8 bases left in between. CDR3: CASSLDLSPEAFF. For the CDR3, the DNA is TGTGCCAGCAGCTTAGATCTCAGTCCTGAAGCTTTCTTT.

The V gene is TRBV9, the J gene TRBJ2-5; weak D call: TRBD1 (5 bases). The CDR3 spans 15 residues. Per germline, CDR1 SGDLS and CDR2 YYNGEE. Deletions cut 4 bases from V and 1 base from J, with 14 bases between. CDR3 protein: CASSPRAQGQETQYF. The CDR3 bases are TGTGCCAGCAGCCCCCGCGCGCAGGGCCAAGAGACCCAGTACTTC. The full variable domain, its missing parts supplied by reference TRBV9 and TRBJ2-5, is DSGVTQTPKHLITATGQRVTLRCSPRSGDLSVYWYQQSLDQGLQFLIQYYNGEERAKGNILERFSAQQFPDLHSELNLSSLELGDSALYFCASSPRAQGQETQYFGPGTRLLVL.

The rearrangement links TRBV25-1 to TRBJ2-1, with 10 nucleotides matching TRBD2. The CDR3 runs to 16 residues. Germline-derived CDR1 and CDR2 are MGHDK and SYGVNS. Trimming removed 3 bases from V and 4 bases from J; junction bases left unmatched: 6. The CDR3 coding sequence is TGTGCCAGCAGTGATCCTGCTAGCGGGGGATACAATGAGCAGTTCTTC. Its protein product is CASSDPASGGYNEQFF.

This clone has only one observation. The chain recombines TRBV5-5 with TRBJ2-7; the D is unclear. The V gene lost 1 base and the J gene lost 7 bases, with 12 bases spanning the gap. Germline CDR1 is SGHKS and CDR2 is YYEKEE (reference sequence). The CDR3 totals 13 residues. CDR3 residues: CASSLMVTPEQYF. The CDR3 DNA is TGTGCCAGCAGCTTGATGGTAACTCCGGAGCAGTACTTC.

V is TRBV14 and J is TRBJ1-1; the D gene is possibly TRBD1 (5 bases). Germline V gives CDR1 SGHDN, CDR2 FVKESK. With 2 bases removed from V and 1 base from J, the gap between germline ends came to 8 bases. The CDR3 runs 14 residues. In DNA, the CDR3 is TGTGCCAGCAGCCAACAGACAGAGAACACTGAAGCTTTCTTT. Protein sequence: CASSQQTENTEAFF.

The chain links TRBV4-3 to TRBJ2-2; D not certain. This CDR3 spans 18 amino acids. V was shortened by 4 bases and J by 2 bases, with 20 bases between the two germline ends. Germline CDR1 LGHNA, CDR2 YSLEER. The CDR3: CASSPERLTSLNTGELFF. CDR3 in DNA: TGCGCCAGCAGCCCGGAGAGGTTAACTTCGTTAAACACCGGGGAGCTGTTTTTT.

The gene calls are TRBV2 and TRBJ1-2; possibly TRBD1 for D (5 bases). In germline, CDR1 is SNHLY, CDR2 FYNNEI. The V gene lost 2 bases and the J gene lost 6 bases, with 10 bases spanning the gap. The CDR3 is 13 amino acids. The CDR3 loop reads CASSERGEDGYTF. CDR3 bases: TGTGCCAGCAGTGAAAGAGGGGAGGATGGCTACACCTTC.

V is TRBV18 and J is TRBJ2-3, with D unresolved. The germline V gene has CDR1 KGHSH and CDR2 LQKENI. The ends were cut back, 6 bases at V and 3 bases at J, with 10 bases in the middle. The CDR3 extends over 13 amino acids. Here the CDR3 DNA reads TGTGCCAGCTCTCCGCGAGTAACAGATACGCAGTATTTT. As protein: CASSPRVTDTQYF.

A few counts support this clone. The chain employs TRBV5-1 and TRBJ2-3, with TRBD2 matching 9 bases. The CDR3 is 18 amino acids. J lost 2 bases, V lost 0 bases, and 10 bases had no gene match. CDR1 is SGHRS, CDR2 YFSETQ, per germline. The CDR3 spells CASSLAREGGAYTDTQYF. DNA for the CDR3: TGCGCCAGCAGCTTGGCGCGGGAGGGGGGGGCGTACACAGATACGCAGTATTTT.

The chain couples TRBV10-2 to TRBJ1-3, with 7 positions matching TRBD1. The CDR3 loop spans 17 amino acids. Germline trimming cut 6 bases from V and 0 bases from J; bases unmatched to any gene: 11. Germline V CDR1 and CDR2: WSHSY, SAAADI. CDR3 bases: TGCGCCAGCAGGGAATTATTAGACAGGGACTCTGGAAACACCATATATTTT. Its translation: CASRELLDRDSGNTIYF.

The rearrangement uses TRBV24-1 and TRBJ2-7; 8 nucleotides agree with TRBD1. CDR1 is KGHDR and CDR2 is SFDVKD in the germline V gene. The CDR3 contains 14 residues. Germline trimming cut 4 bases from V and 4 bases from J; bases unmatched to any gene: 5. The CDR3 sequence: CATSDSGQGYEQYF. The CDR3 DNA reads TGTGCCACCAGTGACTCCGGACAGGGTTACGAGCAGTACTTC.

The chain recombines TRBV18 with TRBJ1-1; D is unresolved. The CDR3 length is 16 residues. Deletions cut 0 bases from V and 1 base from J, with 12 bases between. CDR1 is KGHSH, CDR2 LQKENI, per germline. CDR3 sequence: CASSPPSSRTNTEAFF. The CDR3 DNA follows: TGTGCCAGCTCACCACCGTCCTCCAGAACGAACACTGAAGCTTTCTTT.

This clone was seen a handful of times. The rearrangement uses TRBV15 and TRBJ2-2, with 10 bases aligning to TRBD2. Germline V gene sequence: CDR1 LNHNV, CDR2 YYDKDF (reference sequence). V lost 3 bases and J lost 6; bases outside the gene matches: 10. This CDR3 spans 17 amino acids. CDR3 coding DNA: TGTGCCACCAGCAGTGATAGCGGGGGGCCGGCCGCCGGGGAGCTGTTTTTT. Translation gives CATSSDSGGPAAGELFF.

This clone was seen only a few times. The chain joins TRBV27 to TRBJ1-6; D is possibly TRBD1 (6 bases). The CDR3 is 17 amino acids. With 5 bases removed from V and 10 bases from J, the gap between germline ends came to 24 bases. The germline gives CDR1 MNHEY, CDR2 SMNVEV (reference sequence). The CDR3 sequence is CASSTTGYGPRWSPLHF. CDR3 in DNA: TGTGCCAGCAGTACTACAGGGTATGGTCCGAGGTGGTCACCCCTCCACTTT.

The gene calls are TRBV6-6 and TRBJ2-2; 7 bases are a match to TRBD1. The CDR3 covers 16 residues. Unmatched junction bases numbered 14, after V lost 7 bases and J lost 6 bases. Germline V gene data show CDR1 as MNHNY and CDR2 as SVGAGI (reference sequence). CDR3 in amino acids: CASTLTYNRGAGELFF. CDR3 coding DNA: TGTGCCAGCACCCTTACCTATAACAGGGGTGCCGGGGAGCTGTTTTTT.

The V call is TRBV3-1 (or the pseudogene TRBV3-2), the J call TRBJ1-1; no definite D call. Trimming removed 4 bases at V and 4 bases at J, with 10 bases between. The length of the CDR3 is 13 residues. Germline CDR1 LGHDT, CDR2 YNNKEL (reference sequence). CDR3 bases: TGTGCCAGCAGCCTCGGGGAACCCACTGAAGCTTTCTTT. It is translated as CASSLGEPTEAFF.

CDR3: CASRSDRANYGYTF. The CDR3 DNA reads TGCGCCAGCAGGTCGGACAGAGCTAACTATGGCTACACCTTC. The chain carries TRBV5-1 and TRBJ1-2; possibly TRBD1 for D (6 bases). Looked up from germline, CDR1 is SGHRS and CDR2 is YFSETQ. The CDR3 loop spans 14 amino acids. V was cut by 5 bases and J by 0 bases, with 11 bases left in between.

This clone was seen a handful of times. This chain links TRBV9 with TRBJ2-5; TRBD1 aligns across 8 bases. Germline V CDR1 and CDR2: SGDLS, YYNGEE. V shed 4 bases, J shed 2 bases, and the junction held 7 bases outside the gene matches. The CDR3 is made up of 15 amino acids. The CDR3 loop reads CASSFRTGKQETQYF. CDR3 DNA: TGTGCCAGCAGCTTTCGGACAGGGAAGCAAGAGACCCAGTACTTC.

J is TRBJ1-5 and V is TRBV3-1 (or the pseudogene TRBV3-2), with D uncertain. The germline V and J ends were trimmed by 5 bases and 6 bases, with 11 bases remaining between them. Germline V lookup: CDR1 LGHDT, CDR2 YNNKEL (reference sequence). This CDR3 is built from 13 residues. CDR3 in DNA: TGTGCCAGCAGCTTTCTAGGCGCTCAGCCCCAGCATTTT. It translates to CASSFLGAQPQHF.

The DNA of the CDR3 is TGTGCCAGTTCCCCCGGGGGGGACGAGGCGCCCGTGCAGTACTTC. This sequence encodes CASSPGGDEAPVQYF. The chain carries TRBV27 and TRBJ2-7, with TRBD2 identical over 8 bases. Trimming removed 9 bases from V and 9 bases from J; junction bases left unmatched: 19. This CDR3 comprises 15 residues. CDR1 MNHEY and CDR2 SMNVEV come from the germline V gene (reference sequence).